This TCR beta chain derives from a study of sequential checkpoint blockade in melanoma. Study-level information: Patients were randomized 1:1 to nivolumab-then-ipilimumab or ipilimumab-then-nivolumab first-line.

Repertoires were generated with immunoSEQ multiplex PCR, while TCRdb's copy carries only in-frame clones and drops some. Of about 8,400 clones listed, 90% were seen once; the top ten hold roughly 14%. Sample treatment: randomized to nivolumab then ipilimumab (arm A) or the reverse (arm B). No patient had prior DNA-damaging chemotherapy. Sorted cells were live CD3+CD8+, lacking CD19 and CD56, from PBMCs. V lost 10 bases, J lost 8 bases, and 7 bases stayed unmatched. The CDR3 totals 12 residues. Germline values: CDR1 LNHDA, CDR2 SQIVND (reference sequence). The sequence was obtained from a human donor with melanoma. Specimen: CD8+ T cells sorted from blood (inferred from file names), collected from a patient given nivolumab and ipilimumab in sequence. The chain links TRBV19 to TRBJ2-1; 8 positions agree with TRBD2. CDR3 bases: TGTGCCACCAACCCGGGGGGGGATGAGCAGTTCTTC. This gives the protein CATNPGGDEQFF.